This record covers a single T cell receptor (beta chain). From germline, CDR1 is KGHSH and CDR2 LQKENI. The CDR3 consists of 19 residues. The junction had 13 bases not matched to a gene; V was cut back by 5 bases and J by 4 bases. The record originates from a study of cytomegalovirus exposure and HLA in healthy donors. PCR involved 60 Vbeta and 13 Jbeta primers. Only in-frame clones appear in the TCRdb table, and some are missing; sequencing was by immunoSEQ multiplex PCR. The table lists 150,000 to 250,000 clones, 82% of them singletons, with 6.5% in the top ten. This receptor was obtained from a woman between 45 and 60 years old in good health and CMV-seropositive. This chain uses TRBV18 with TRBJ2-3, with 15 bases that match TRBD2. Material: PBMCs. The CDR3 DNA follows: TGTGCCAGCTCAACTCAATCCCCGGGACTAGCGGGAGGATCAGATACGCAGTATTTT. Its translation is CASSTQSPGLAGGSDTQYF.